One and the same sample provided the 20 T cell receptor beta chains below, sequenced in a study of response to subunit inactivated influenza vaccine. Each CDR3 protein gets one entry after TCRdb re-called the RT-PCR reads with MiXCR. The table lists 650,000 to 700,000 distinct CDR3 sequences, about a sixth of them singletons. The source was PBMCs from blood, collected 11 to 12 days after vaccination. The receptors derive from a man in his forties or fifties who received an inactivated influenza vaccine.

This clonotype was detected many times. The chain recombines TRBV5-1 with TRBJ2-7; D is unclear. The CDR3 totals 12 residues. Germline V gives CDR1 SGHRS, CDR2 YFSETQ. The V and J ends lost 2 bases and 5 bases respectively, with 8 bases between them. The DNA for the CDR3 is TGCGCCAGCAGCTTAAACAGCCACGAGCAGTACTTC. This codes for CASSLNSHEQYF.

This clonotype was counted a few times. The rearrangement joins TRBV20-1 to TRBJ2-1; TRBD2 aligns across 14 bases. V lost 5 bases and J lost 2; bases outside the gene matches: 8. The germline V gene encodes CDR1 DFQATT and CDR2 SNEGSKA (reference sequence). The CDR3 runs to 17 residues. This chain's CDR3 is CSASSLTSGGAYNEQFF. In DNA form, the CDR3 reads TGCAGTGCTTCCTCTCTGACTAGCGGGGGGGCCTACAATGAGCAGTTCTTC.

In DNA form, the CDR3 reads TGTGCCAGCAGCCAAGTTTTACTCATTGATTACAATGAGCAGTTCTTC. Translation: CASSQVLLIDYNEQFF. This sequence joins TRBV3-1 and TRBJ2-1, with D unresolved. V shed 1 base and J shed 4 bases, with 14 bases lying between them. This CDR3 region has 16 residues. Germline CDR1 and CDR2: LGHDT and YNNKEL (reference sequence).

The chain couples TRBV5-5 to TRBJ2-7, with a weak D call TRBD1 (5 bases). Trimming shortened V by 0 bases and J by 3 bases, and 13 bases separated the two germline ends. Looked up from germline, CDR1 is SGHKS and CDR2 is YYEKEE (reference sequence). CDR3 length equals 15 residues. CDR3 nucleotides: TGTGCCAGCAGCTTGGCTTCAGGGTGGTTCTACGAGCAGTACTTC. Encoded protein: CASSLASGWFYEQYF.

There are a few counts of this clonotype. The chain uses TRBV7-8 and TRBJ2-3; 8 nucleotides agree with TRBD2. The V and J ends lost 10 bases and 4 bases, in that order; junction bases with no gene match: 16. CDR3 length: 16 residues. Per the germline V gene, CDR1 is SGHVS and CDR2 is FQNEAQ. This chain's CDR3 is CATTPERGLGSDTQYF. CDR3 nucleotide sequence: TGTGCCACCACCCCGGAGCGGGGACTAGGTTCAGATACGCAGTATTTT.

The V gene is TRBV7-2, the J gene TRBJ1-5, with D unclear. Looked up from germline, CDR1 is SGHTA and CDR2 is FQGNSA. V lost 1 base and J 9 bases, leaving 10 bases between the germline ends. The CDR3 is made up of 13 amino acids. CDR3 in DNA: TGTGCCAGCAGCTTAGATCGGTTTTCGCCCCAGCATTTT. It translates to CASSLDRFSPQHF.

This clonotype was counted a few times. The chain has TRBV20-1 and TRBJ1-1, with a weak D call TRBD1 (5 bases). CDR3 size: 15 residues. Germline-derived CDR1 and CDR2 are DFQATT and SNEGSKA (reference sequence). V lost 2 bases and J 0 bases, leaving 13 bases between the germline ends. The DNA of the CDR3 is TGCAGTGCTAGACCGCCGACAGTCATGAACACTGAAGCTTTCTTT. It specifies CSARPPTVMNTEAFF.

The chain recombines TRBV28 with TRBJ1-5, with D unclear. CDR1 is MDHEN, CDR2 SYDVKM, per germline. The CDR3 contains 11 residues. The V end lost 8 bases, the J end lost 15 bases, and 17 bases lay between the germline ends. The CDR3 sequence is CASADRLRGHF. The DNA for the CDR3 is TGTGCCAGCGCCGACCGGCTTCGCGGGCATTTT.

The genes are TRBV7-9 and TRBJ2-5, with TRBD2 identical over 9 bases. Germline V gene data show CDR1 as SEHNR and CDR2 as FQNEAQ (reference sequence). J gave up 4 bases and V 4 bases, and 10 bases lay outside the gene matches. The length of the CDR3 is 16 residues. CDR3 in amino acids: CASSSPPTSGGETQYF. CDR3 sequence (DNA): TGTGCCAGCAGCTCCCCTCCGACTAGCGGAGGAGAGACCCAGTACTTC.

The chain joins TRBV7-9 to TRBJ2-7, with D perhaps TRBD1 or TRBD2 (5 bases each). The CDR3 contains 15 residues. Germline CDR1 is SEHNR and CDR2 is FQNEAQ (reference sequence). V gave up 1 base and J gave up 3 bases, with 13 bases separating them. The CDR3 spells CASSLEERGIYEQYF. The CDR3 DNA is TGTGCCAGCAGCTTAGAGGAGAGGGGAATCTACGAGCAGTACTTC.

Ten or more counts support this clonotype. The CDR3 DNA is TGCAGCGTTGAAGATCGCCCCGGGAGGCCAGATACGCAGTATTTT. The encoded protein is CSVEDRPGRPDTQYF. The V and J genes are TRBV29-1 and TRBJ2-3; 7 bases line up with TRBD2. Trimming cost V 0 bases and J 4 bases; bases outside gene matches: 7. Looked up from germline, CDR1 is SQVTM and CDR2 is ANQGSEA. This CDR3 comprises 15 residues.

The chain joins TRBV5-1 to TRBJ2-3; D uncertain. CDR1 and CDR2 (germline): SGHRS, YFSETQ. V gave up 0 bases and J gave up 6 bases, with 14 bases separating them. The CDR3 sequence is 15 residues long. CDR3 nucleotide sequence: TGCGCCAGCAGCTTGGAGACCTACGAACTGGATACGCAGTATTTT. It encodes CASSLETYELDTQYF.

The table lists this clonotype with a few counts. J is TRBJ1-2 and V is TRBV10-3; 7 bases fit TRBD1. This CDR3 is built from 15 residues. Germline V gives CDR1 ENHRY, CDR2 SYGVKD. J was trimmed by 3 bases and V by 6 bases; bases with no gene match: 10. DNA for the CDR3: TGTGCCATCAGCTGGGACAGAAGTTTCGACTATGGCTACACCTTC. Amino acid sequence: CAISWDRSFDYGYTF.

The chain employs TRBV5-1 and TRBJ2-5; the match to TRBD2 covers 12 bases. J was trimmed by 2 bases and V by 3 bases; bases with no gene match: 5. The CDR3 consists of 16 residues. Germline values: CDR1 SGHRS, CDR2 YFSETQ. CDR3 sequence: CASSSGTSGPQETQYF. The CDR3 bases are TGCGCCAGCAGCTCCGGGACTAGCGGGCCTCAAGAGACCCAGTACTTC. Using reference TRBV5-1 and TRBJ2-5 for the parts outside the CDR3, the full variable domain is KAGVTQTPRYLIKTRGQQVTLSCSPISGHRSVSWYQQTPGQGLQFLFEYFSETQRNKGNFPGRFSGRQFSNSRSEMNVSTLELGDSALYLCASSSGTSGPQETQYFGPGTRLLVL.

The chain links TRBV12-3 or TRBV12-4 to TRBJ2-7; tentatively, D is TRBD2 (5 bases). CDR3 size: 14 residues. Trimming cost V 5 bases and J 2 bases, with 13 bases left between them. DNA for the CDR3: TGTGCCAGCAGTGCCAGCCTAGCAGCCTACGAGCAGTACTTC. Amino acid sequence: CASSASLAAYEQYF.

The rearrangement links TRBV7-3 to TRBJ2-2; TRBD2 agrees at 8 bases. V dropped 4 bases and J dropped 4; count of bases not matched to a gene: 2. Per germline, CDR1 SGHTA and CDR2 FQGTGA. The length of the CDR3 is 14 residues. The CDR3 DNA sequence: TGTGCCAGCAGCTCCGGACTAGCCACCGGGGAGCTGTTTTTT. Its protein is CASSSGLATGELFF.

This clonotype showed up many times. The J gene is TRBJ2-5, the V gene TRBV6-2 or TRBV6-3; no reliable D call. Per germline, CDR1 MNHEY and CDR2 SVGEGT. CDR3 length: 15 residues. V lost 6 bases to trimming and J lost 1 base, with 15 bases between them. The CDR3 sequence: CASRRRIRPQETQYF. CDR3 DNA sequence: TGTGCCAGCAGAAGAAGGATACGGCCCCAAGAGACCCAGTACTTC.

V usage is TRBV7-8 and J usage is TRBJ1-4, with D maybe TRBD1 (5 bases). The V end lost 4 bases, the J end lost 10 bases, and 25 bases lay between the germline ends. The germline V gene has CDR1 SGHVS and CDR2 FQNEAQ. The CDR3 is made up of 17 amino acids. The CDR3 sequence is CASSSSEPGGAYGKLFF. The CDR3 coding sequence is TGTGCCAGCAGCTCATCCGAACCGGGAGGGGCTTACGGAAAACTGTTTTTT.

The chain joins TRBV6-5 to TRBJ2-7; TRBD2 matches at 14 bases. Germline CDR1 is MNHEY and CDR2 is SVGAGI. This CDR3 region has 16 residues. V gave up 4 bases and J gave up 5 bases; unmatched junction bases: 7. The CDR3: CASSWTSGRTRDEQYF. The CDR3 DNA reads TGTGCCAGCAGTTGGACTAGCGGGAGGACCAGGGACGAGCAGTACTTC.

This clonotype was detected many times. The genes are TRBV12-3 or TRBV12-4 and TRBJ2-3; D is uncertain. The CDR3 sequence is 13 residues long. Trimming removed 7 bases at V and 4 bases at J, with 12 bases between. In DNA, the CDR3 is TGTGCCAGCACCCCCACTGTCCCAGATACGCAGTATTTT. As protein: CASTPTVPDTQYF.